This T cell receptor (beta chain) emerged from a study of monozygotic twins with inflammatory bowel disease. No DNA is given; TCRdb re-called the 5' RACE reads and lists each CDR3 protein once. The specimen's table records approximately 400,000 distinct CDR3 sequences. Germline V lookup: CDR1 MNHEY, CDR2 SVGEGT. The CDR3 has 15 amino acids. It was from whole blood, with no T cell sorting, that total RNA was isolated. The sequenced material came from blood. The gene calls are TRBV6-2 or TRBV6-3 and TRBJ2-7; TCRdb's D call of TRBD2 is untestable without DNA. This receptor was obtained from a human donor with ulcerative colitis or Crohn's disease, or a healthy co-twin of an affected twin (not recorded which). The CDR3 reads CASTDVSGRFGEQYF.